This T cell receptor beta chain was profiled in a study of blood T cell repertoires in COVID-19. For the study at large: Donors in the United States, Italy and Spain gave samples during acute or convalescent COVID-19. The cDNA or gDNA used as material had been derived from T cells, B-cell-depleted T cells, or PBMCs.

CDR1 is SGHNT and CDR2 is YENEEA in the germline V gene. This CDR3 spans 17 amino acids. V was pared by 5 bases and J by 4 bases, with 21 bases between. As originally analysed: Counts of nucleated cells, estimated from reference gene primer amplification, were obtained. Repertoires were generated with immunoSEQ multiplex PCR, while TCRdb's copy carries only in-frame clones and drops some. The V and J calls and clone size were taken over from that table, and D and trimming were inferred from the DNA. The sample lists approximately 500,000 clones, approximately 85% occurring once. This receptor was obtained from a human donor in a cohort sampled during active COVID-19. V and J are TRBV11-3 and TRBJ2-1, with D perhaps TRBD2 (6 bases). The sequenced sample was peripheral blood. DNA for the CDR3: TGTGCCAGCAGCCCTCTCGGGGGAGTTAGCGGTTACAATGAGCAGTTCTTC. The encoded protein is CASSPLGGVSGYNEQFF.